This T cell receptor beta chain was profiled in a study of blood T cell repertoires in COVID-19. Trimming left V 3 bases short and J 0 bases short, with 9 bases between. Germline CDR1 and CDR2: WSHSY and SAAADI. CDR3 length: 15 residues. Authors' data handling: Amplified reference gene primers provided the basis for estimating nucleated cell counts. Generated by immunoSEQ multiplex PCR, the TCRdb table keeps only in-frame clones and is missing some. D and trimming come from the DNA, and the V and J calls and clone size come from that table. The data contain roughly 65,000 clones, roughly 79% of them singletons.

The sample was peripheral blood. The source of this sequence is a human donor in a cohort sampled during active COVID-19. The chain couples TRBV10-2 to TRBJ1-3, with D hard to call. CDR3 nucleotide sequence: TGCGCCAGCAGTGATGACTCTTTCTCTGGAAACACCATATATTTT. It codes for CASSDDSFSGNTIYF.